What follows are 32 T cell receptor beta chains derived from one specimen sequenced in a study of blood T cell repertoires in COVID-19. Produced via immunoSEQ multiplex PCR; TCRdb's table is partial and in-frame only. The sample shows 60,000 to 75,000 clones, 91% of them seen only once. The material sequenced was peripheral blood. The receptor source for this set is a man aged 35-49 years with COVID-19, enrolled during active disease.

The chain employs TRBV19 and TRBJ2-3; D is unclear. The germline V and J ends were trimmed by 7 bases and 3 bases, with 14 bases remaining between them. CDR1 and CDR2 from the germline V gene are LNHDA and SQIVND (reference sequence). This CDR3 is built from 14 residues. CDR3 region: CASTVTVLTDTQYF. DNA of the CDR3: TGTGCCAGTACGGTAACAGTGCTTACAGATACGCAGTATTTT.

The chain carries TRBV18 and TRBJ1-6; no firm D call. This CDR3 is 13 amino acids long. V lost 3 bases, J lost 10 bases, and 10 bases lay in between. Germline CDR1 KGHSH, CDR2 LQKENI. CDR3 sequence reads: CASSPAGQSPLHF. The CDR3 bases are TGTGCCAGCTCACCGGCGGGTCAATCACCCCTCCACTTT.

This chain connects TRBV2 to TRBJ2-5, with D hard to call. Trimming removed 5 bases at V and 4 bases at J, with 14 bases between. The CDR3 sequence is 14 residues long. The germline V gene encodes CDR1 SNHLY and CDR2 FYNNEI. The CDR3 reads CASSIGWRSETQYF. The CDR3 bases are TGTGCCAGCAGTATTGGGTGGAGATCAGAGACCCAGTACTTC.

The chain couples TRBV3-1 (or the pseudogene TRBV3-2) to TRBJ1-1; 8 bases fit TRBD1. Trimming took 4 bases from V and 2 from J; bases not matched to a gene: 6. The CDR3 has 15 residues. Germline loops: CDR1 LGHDT, CDR2 YNNKEL (reference sequence). The CDR3 here is CASSLGDRINTEAFF. The CDR3 DNA follows: TGTGCCAGCAGCCTCGGGGACAGGATCAACACTGAAGCTTTCTTT.

The chain links TRBV18 to TRBJ1-5; 7 bases map to TRBD1. CDR1 and CDR2 from the germline V gene are KGHSH and LQKENI. Trimming cost V 2 bases and J 6 bases; bases outside gene matches: 4. The CDR3 consists of 14 residues. The CDR3 sequence is CASSPRQGGQPQHF. The CDR3, as DNA: TGTGCCAGCTCACCAAGACAGGGAGGTCAGCCCCAGCATTTT.

The chain employs TRBV6-1 and TRBJ1-1, with a weak D call TRBD1 (5 bases). This CDR3 region has 14 residues. The germline V gene has CDR1 MNHNS and CDR2 SASEGT. V lost 2 bases, J lost 11 bases, and 18 bases lay in between. This chain's CDR3 is CASSEKAGWSYAFF. CDR3 bases: TGTGCCAGCAGTGAAAAGGCAGGGTGGTCCTATGCTTTCTTT.

This clone appeared a single time. The chain is built from TRBV7-6 and TRBJ2-5; 8 nucleotides line up with TRBD2. Germline-derived CDR1 and CDR2 are SGHVS and FNYEAQ. J gave up 2 bases and V 5 bases, and 7 bases lay outside the gene matches. This CDR3 has 15 amino acids. In DNA, the CDR3 is TGTGCCAGCAGCCCCGCTAGCGGGCGACAAGAGACCCAGTACTTC. This encodes CASSPASGRQETQYF.

The V and J genes are TRBV18 and TRBJ1-5, with TRBD1 matching over 7 bases. The CDR3 extends over 14 amino acids. Germline CDR1 is KGHSH and CDR2 is LQKENI. Germline trimming cut 2 bases from V and 6 bases from J; bases unmatched to any gene: 4. The CDR3 sequence is CASSPSQGGQPQHF. The CDR3 region has the DNA TGTGCCAGCTCACCAAGCCAGGGGGGTCAGCCCCAGCATTTT.

This rearrangement joins TRBV27 to TRBJ1-1, with D perhaps matching TRBD1 (6 bases). The CDR3 consists of 14 residues. V lost 9 bases and J 4 bases, leaving 18 bases between the germline ends. CDR1 is MNHEY and CDR2 is SMNVEV in the germline V gene (reference sequence). CDR3 coding DNA: TGTGCCAGTTTTCCTTTAGACAGGACCACTGAAGCTTTCTTT. The encoded protein is CASFPLDRTTEAFF.

The chain couples TRBV25-1 to TRBJ2-7, with D possibly TRBD1 on 5 matching bases. With 8 bases removed from V and 3 bases from J, the gap between germline ends came to 17 bases. The germline CDR1 and CDR2 sequences are MGHDK and SYGVNS. The CDR3 consists of 14 residues. The CDR3 bases are TGTGCCAGCGGTACGGCAGGGCCCATCTACGAGCAGTACTTC. Translation gives CASGTAGPIYEQYF.

J is TRBJ1-6 and V is TRBV7-2, with TRBD1 identical over 7 bases. The CDR3 length is 15 residues. CDR1 SGHTA and CDR2 FQGNSA come from the germline V gene. J was trimmed by 5 bases and V by 4 bases; bases with no gene match: 5. CDR3 protein: CASSSPTGNNSPLHF. Written as DNA, the CDR3 is TGTGCCAGCAGCTCGCCGACAGGGAATAATTCACCCCTCCACTTT.

This chain connects TRBV30 to TRBJ2-7, with 7 bases that match TRBD1. Germline V gene lookup returns CDR1 GTSNPN and CDR2 SVGIG (reference sequence). The CDR3 consists of 15 residues. The trim removed 2 bases at V and 3 bases at J, leaving 10 bases unmatched. CDR3 DNA sequence: TGTGCCTGGAGTTCTCTCGGACAGGCGAACTACGAGCAGTACTTC. Amino acids: CAWSSLGQANYEQYF.

This clone is labeled medium-sized. The rearrangement uses TRBV12-5 and TRBJ1-2; 9 nucleotides align to TRBD1. V lost 6 bases and J lost 5; bases outside the gene matches: 7. Germline V gene sequence: CDR1 LGHNT, CDR2 FRNRAP. The CDR3 is 14 amino acids. CDR3 protein: CASGLTGGRYGYTF. The CDR3 DNA reads as TGTGCTAGTGGCCTGACAGGGGGTCGATATGGCTACACCTTC. The variable domain in full, completed from reference TRBV12-5 and TRBJ1-2, reads DARVTQTPRHKVTEMGQEVTMRCQPILGHNTVFWYRQTMMQGLELLAYFRNRAPLDDSGMPKDRFSAEMPDATLATLKIQPSEPRDSAVYFCASGLTGGRYGYTFGSGTRLTVV.

The rearrangement uses TRBV9 and TRBJ2-3, with 8 bases identical to TRBD2. Germline lookup yields CDR1 SGDLS and CDR2 YYNGEE. The J segment lost 4 bases and the V segment lost 4 bases, leaving 17 bases of the junction unmatched. The CDR3 runs 18 residues. The CDR3 reads CASSQTRRRGAWSDTQYF. In DNA form, the CDR3 reads TGTGCCAGCAGCCAAACCCGAAGGCGGGGGGCGTGGTCAGATACGCAGTATTTT. The full variable domain, in which reference TRBV9 and TRBJ2-3 provide the parts outside the CDR3, is DSGVTQTPKHLITATGQRVTLRCSPRSGDLSVYWYQQSLDQGLQFLIQYYNGEERAKGNILERFSAQQFPDLHSELNLSSLELGDSALYFCASSQTRRRGAWSDTQYFGPGTRLTVL.

The genes are TRBV6-1 and TRBJ1-6; D perhaps matches TRBD1 (5 bases). The germline CDR1 and CDR2 sequences are MNHNS and SASEGT. The CDR3 is 15 amino acids. Trimming pared 3 bases from V and 3 bases from J, leaving 9 bases between. The CDR3 spells CASSEVTDYNSPLHF. The DNA of the CDR3 is TGTGCCAGCAGTGAGGTGACAGACTATAATTCACCCCTCCACTTT.

The chain uses TRBV6-5 and TRBJ1-4; 8 bases map to TRBD1. J lost 3 bases, V lost 6 bases, and 3 bases had no gene match. Germline V CDR1 and CDR2: MNHEY, SVGAGI. This CDR3 contains 14 residues. CDR3 protein: CASSLQGANEKLFF. DNA for the CDR3: TGTGCCAGCAGCTTACAGGGGGCTAATGAAAAACTGTTTTTT.

The chain carries TRBV10-3 and TRBJ2-7, with TRBD1 matching over 8 bases. The CDR3 covers 13 residues. Germline trimming cut 2 bases from V and 6 bases from J; bases unmatched to any gene: 3. Germline V gene lookup returns CDR1 ENHRY and CDR2 SYGVKD. The CDR3 DNA sequence: TGTGCCATCAGTGAGGGGACAGGTGGCGAGCAGTACTTC. This translates into CAISEGTGGEQYF.

This clone came up a few times. The chain has TRBV7-9 and TRBJ1-2; TRBD1 agrees at 7 bases. The junction had 5 bases not matched to a gene; V was cut back by 2 bases and J by 5 bases. Germline CDR1 is SEHNR and CDR2 is FQNEAQ (reference sequence). CDR3 length equals 14 residues. CDR3 coding DNA: TGTGCCAGCAGCTTACCACAGGGGCAATATGGCTACACCTTC. It codes for CASSLPQGQYGYTF.

In this sample, this clone turned up once. A read error may account for a junction end that differs from germline. V and J are TRBV10-1 and TRBJ2-1, with TRBD2 matching over 8 bases. In germline, CDR1 is WNHNN, CDR2 SYGVQD (reference sequence). This CDR3 is 15 amino acids long. The DNA of the CDR3 is TGCGCCACCAGTACCGGGACTAGCTCCTACAATGAGCAGTTCTTC. Protein sequence: CATSTGTSSYNEQFF.

J is TRBJ2-3 and V is TRBV5-1, with D unclear. Trimming took 0 bases from V and 3 from J, leaving 8 bases between them. The CDR3 totals 14 residues. Germline V gene lookup returns CDR1 SGHRS and CDR2 YFSETQ. CDR3 sequence (DNA): TGCGCCAGCAGCTTGGACGTCGGTACAGATACGCAGTATTTT. Its translation is CASSLDVGTDTQYF.

The chain is built from TRBV3-1 (or the pseudogene TRBV3-2) and TRBJ1-5, with a weak D call TRBD1 (5 bases). The CDR3 has 14 amino acids. V dropped 4 bases and J dropped 1 base, with 8 bases sitting between them. Germline V gives CDR1 LGHDT, CDR2 YNNKEL (reference sequence). The CDR3 DNA reads as TGTGCCAGCAGCCCCCGGGGGAGCAATCAGCCCCAGCATTTT. Protein: CASSPRGSNQPQHF.

The chain couples TRBV18 to TRBJ2-6, with D uncertain. V lost 4 bases and J 0 bases, leaving 7 bases between the germline ends. The CDR3 sequence is 15 residues long. CDR1 KGHSH and CDR2 LQKENI come from the germline V gene. The chain's CDR3 is CASSLARSGANVLTF. CDR3 in DNA: TGTGCCAGCTCACTAGCACGCTCTGGGGCCAACGTCCTGACTTTC.

The gene calls are TRBV18 and TRBJ1-2; D remains ambiguous. The CDR3 sequence is 18 residues long. Trimming took off 3 bases at V and 0 bases at J, with 20 bases between the two ends. In germline, CDR1 is KGHSH, CDR2 LQKENI. The CDR3 DNA reads as TGTGCCAGCTCACCGGCCGAATCCGGCGGATCAGCTAACTATGGCTACACCTTC. Translating it yields CASSPAESGGSANYGYTF.

The J gene is TRBJ2-3, the V gene TRBV14, with 7 bases lining up with TRBD2. The ends lost 1 base at V and 3 bases at J; junction bases unmatched: 7. Germline V gene sequence: CDR1 SGHDN, CDR2 FVKESK. The CDR3 spans 16 residues. CDR3 in DNA: TGTGCCAGCAGCCAAGCCCGGCGGGGGATAACAGATACGCAGTATTTT. It specifies CASSQARRGITDTQYF.

This chain links TRBV24-1 with TRBJ2-3; D is ambiguous. Trimming took off 0 bases at V and 5 bases at J, with 17 bases between the two ends. Germline assignment: CDR1 KGHDR and CDR2 SFDVKD. This CDR3 is 17 amino acids long. The CDR3 spells CATSDLSGGHHQDTQYF. The CDR3 bases are TGTGCCACCAGTGATTTGTCAGGTGGGCACCACCAAGATACGCAGTATTTT.

This clone has only a few counts. The CDR3 DNA is TGTGCCAGCAGTTCTAAGGGGGCGCGAGGTGGCTACACCTTC. Amino acids: CASSSKGARGGYTF. The chain is built from TRBV14 and TRBJ1-2, with 7 bases aligning to TRBD1. The CDR3 covers 14 residues. Germline V gene data show CDR1 as SGHDN and CDR2 as FVKESK. The V and J ends lost 6 bases and 7 bases, in that order; junction bases with no gene match: 11.

The J gene is TRBJ1-6, the V gene TRBV2; the D is unclear. CDR3 length: 14 amino acids. Trimming took off 1 base at V and 6 bases at J, with 7 bases between the two ends. Germline V gene lookup returns CDR1 SNHLY and CDR2 FYNNEI. CDR3 amino acids: CASSEGAGNSPLHF. CDR3 nucleotides: TGTGCCAGCAGTGAAGGGGCAGGTAATTCACCCCTCCACTTT.

V and J are TRBV14 and TRBJ1-2; 7 bases line up with TRBD1. Trimming removed 4 bases from V and 4 bases from J; junction bases left unmatched: 6. Germline V lookup: CDR1 SGHDN, CDR2 FVKESK. The CDR3 covers 14 residues. This chain's CDR3 is CASSPQQGPYGYTF. CDR3 bases: TGTGCCAGCAGCCCCCAACAGGGGCCCTATGGCTACACCTTC.

The chain employs TRBV6-1 and TRBJ1-4; TRBD1 might be the D (6 bases). Trimming removed 1 base at V and 8 bases at J, with 14 bases between. This CDR3 region has 15 residues. Germline values: CDR1 MNHNS, CDR2 SASEGT. The DNA of the CDR3 is TGTGCCAGCAGTGAAGATCTGGGGGCCGGGGAAAAACTGTTTTTT. It codes for CASSEDLGAGEKLFF.

The chain combines TRBV19 with TRBJ2-5, with TRBD2 matching over 11 bases. Germline lookup yields CDR1 LNHDA and CDR2 SQIVND (reference sequence). This CDR3 comprises 16 residues. J lost 5 bases, V lost 0 bases, and 5 bases had no gene match. CDR3 DNA: TGTGCCAGTAGTATAGATCTAGCGGGGGGTATGGAGACCCAGTACTTC. Encoded protein: CASSIDLAGGMETQYF. The variable domain in full, with the rest retrieved from reference TRBV19 and TRBJ2-5, is DGGITQSPKYLFRKEGQNVTLSCEQNLNHDAMYWYRQDPGQGLRLIYYSQIVNDFQKGDIAEGYSVSREKKESFPLTVTSAQKNPTAFYLCASSIDLAGGMETQYFGPGTRLLVL.

The V call is TRBV5-6, the J call TRBJ1-2; no clear D. V was cut by 3 bases and J by 7 bases, with 10 bases left in between. CDR1 is SGHDT and CDR2 is YYEEEE in the germline V gene. The CDR3 spans 12 residues. The DNA for the CDR3 is TGTGCCAGCAGCTCAGGATCGGCTGGCTACACCTTC. It specifies CASSSGSAGYTF.

V is TRBV6-5 and J is TRBJ2-5; weak D call: TRBD2 (5 bases). This CDR3 spans 16 amino acids. Germline CDR1 reads MNHEY; CDR2 reads SVGAGI. Trimming shortened V by 4 bases and J by 0 bases, and 15 bases separated the two germline ends. The CDR3 loop reads CASSSRFAGNQETQYF. The CDR3 nucleotides are TGTGCCAGCAGTTCCCGTTTTGCGGGCAACCAAGAGACCCAGTACTTC.